Each of the 26 T cell receptor beta chains below was sequenced from the same sample in a study of blood T cell repertoires in COVID-19. Clones were read by immunoSEQ multiplex PCR, and TCRdb kept only the in-frame ones, dropping some. In the table there are 35,000 to 50,000 clones, more than 80% of which are singletons. Sequenced sample: peripheral blood. These receptors were collected from a man in his fifties or sixties with active COVID-19.

This clone was counted a few times. This sequence joins TRBV2 and TRBJ2-3; D might be TRBD1 (5 bases). Germline CDR1 SNHLY, CDR2 FYNNEI. The CDR3 loop spans 15 amino acids. V lost 1 base, J lost 1 base, and 9 bases lay in between. Written as DNA, the CDR3 is TGTGCCAGCAGTGAAGGGGGCGGCGGCACAGATACGCAGTATTTT. Translating gives CASSEGGGGTDTQYF.

The V and J genes are TRBV5-5 and TRBJ1-2; the match to TRBD1 covers 8 bases. The V and J ends lost 2 bases and 0 bases, in that order; junction bases with no gene match: 3. Germline assignment: CDR1 SGHKS and CDR2 YYEKEE (reference sequence). This CDR3 comprises 15 residues. CDR3 sequence (DNA): TGTGCCAGCAGCTTACAGGGGGGTGCTAACTATGGCTACACCTTC. This encodes CASSLQGGANYGYTF.

The chain employs TRBV7-3 and TRBJ2-2, with TRBD1 as a possible D gene (6 bases). Per germline, CDR1 SGHTA and CDR2 FQGTGA. The V end lost 5 bases, the J end lost 4 bases, and 14 bases lay between the germline ends. The CDR3 covers 15 residues. The CDR3 DNA reads as TGTGCCAGCAGCACACAGGGCCCGGGCACCGGGGAGCTGTTTTTT. Protein product: CASSTQGPGTGELFF.

V is TRBV5-4 and J is TRBJ2-7; tentatively, D is TRBD1 (6 bases). Trimming removed 4 bases at V and 5 bases at J, with 13 bases between. The CDR3 is made up of 13 amino acids. Germline values: CDR1 SGHNT, CDR2 YYREEE (reference sequence). CDR3 coding DNA: TGTGCCAGCAGCCTCAGGGGTTTAAACGAGCAGTACTTC. It encodes CASSLRGLNEQYF.

This chain connects TRBV10-3 to TRBJ2-3; no clear D. Germline V gene sequence: CDR1 ENHRY, CDR2 SYGVKD. Trimming stripped 2 bases from V and 5 bases from J, with 11 bases between. The CDR3 extends over 14 amino acids. The CDR3 DNA reads as TGTGCCATCAGTGAGGTCAGGCCTGGAGATACGCAGTATTTT. Protein sequence: CAISEVRPGDTQYF.

V gene TRBV7-9 combines with J gene TRBJ1-1, with 10 bases identical to TRBD1. Germline lookup yields CDR1 SEHNR and CDR2 FQNEAQ (reference sequence). V trimming: 1 base; J trimming: 10 bases; junction bases outside the gene matches: 0. The CDR3 sequence is 12 residues long. DNA of the CDR3: TGTGCCAGCAGCTTAGGGACAGGGGGAGCTTTCTTT. This translates into CASSLGTGGAFF.

The chain has TRBV20-1 and TRBJ2-7; D is perhaps TRBD2 (6 bases). From germline, CDR1 is DFQATT and CDR2 SNEGSKA (reference sequence). The CDR3 has 14 amino acids. The V end lost 3 bases, the J end lost 5 bases, and 17 bases lay between the germline ends. CDR3 in amino acids: CSASGSSVVHEQYF. In DNA form, the CDR3 reads TGCAGTGCTAGTGGGTCTAGCGTTGTTCACGAGCAGTACTTC.

The chain is built from TRBV11-1 and TRBJ2-3, with D possibly TRBD1 on 5 matching bases. V dropped 1 base and J dropped 3 bases, with 8 bases sitting between them. The CDR3 runs to 14 residues. Per the germline V gene, CDR1 is SGHAT and CDR2 is FQDESV (reference sequence). The CDR3 DNA reads as TGTGCCAGCAGCTTAGAGGGGTTGACAGATACGCAGTATTTT. Protein sequence: CASSLEGLTDTQYF.

V gene TRBV25-1 combines with J gene TRBJ2-2; tentative D call: TRBD2 (7 bases). V lost 1 base and J 6 bases, leaving 9 bases between the germline ends. CDR1 MGHDK and CDR2 SYGVNS come from the germline V gene. The CDR3 totals 14 residues. The CDR3 DNA follows: TGTGCCAGCAGTGAATCCGGGGGGCCCGGGGAGCTGTTTTTT. Residues: CASSESGGPGELFF.

The chain combines TRBV12-3 or TRBV12-4 with TRBJ2-7; TRBD1 agrees at 7 bases. V shed 5 bases and J 4 bases; nucleotides not matched to a gene: 2. This CDR3 is 12 amino acids long. In nucleotides, the CDR3 is TGTGCCAGCAGTAGACAGGGTTACGAGCAGTACTTC. This codes for CASSRQGYEQYF.

Concerning this clone itself: The same CDR3 can be traced to other DNA sequences in this sample. V usage is TRBV7-2 and J usage is TRBJ2-3, with D tentatively TRBD2 (6 bases). The CDR3 runs 13 residues. The germline V and J ends were trimmed by 0 bases and 5 bases, with 6 bases remaining between them. CDR1 and CDR2 from the germline V gene are SGHTA and FQGNSA. The CDR3 sequence: CASSLAGGDTQYF. The CDR3 DNA reads TGTGCCAGCAGCTTAGCGGGAGGAGATACGCAGTATTTT.

This clone is a singleton in its sample. The chain has TRBV3-1 (or the pseudogene TRBV3-2) and TRBJ2-5, with 8 bases identical to TRBD2. Per the germline V gene, CDR1 is LGHDT and CDR2 is YNNKEL (reference sequence). This CDR3 spans 20 amino acids. With 1 base clipped from V and 1 base from J, the junction kept 17 bases outside the gene matches. The CDR3 region has the DNA TGTGCCAGCAGCCAAGTTCAAATTGGGGCTCGGGAGGGCGTCCAAGAGACCCAGTACTTC. It is translated as CASSQVQIGAREGVQETQYF.

With respect to this clone: At one end the junction does not follow the germline gene, possibly because of a read error. The rearrangement joins TRBV7-9 to TRBJ2-7, with D possibly being TRBD1 (6 bases). The CDR3 totals 11 residues. CDR1 and CDR2 (germline): SEHNR, FQNEAQ (reference sequence). In DNA form, the CDR3 reads TGTGCCAGCAGCTTAGTACAGGGCTTCCACTTC. Translating it yields CASSLVQGFHF.

This sequence joins TRBV12-3 or TRBV12-4 and TRBJ2-7; D is perhaps TRBD1 (6 bases). The V end lost 5 bases, the J end lost 3 bases, and 11 bases lay between the germline ends. The CDR3 consists of 13 residues. CDR3 amino acids: CASSVETGYEQYF. In nucleotides, the CDR3 is TGTGCCAGCAGTGTAGAGACAGGCTACGAGCAGTACTTC.

The chain links TRBV14 to TRBJ1-2; D gene uncertain. The CDR3 contains 13 residues. Trimming removed 8 bases at V and 0 bases at J, with 10 bases between. Germline V gene lookup returns CDR1 SGHDN and CDR2 FVKESK. The DNA for the CDR3 is TGTGCCAGCGCTGCGGCCTCTAACTATGGCTACACCTTC. It codes for CASAAASNYGYTF.

This clone was observed once. The chain recombines TRBV2 with TRBJ2-3; no clear D gene. The V end was cut by 7 bases, the J end by 0 bases, with 11 bases between. CDR3 length: 14 amino acids. Germline CDR1 reads SNHLY; CDR2 reads FYNNEI. Here the CDR3 reads CASTPATSTDTQYF. The CDR3 coding sequence is TGTGCCAGCACCCCAGCGACTAGCACAGATACGCAGTATTTT. Together with reference TRBV2 and TRBJ2-3, the CDR3 gives the full variable domain: EPEVTQTPSHQVTQMGQEVILRCVPISNHLYFYWYRQILGQKVEFLVSFYNNEISEKSEIFDDQFSVERPDGSNFTLKIRSTKLEDSAMYFCASTPATSTDTQYFGPGTRLTVL.

V is TRBV9 and J is TRBJ2-1; 10 nucleotides agree with TRBD2. Germline V gene sequence: CDR1 SGDLS, CDR2 YYNGEE. The CDR3 loop spans 18 amino acids. V lost 0 bases to trimming and J lost 6 bases; unmatched junction nucleotides: 12. CDR3 coding DNA: TGTGCCAGCAGCGTAGGGGGTCGAAGACTAGCGGGTGGCAATGAGCAGTTCTTC. This gives the protein CASSVGGRRLAGGNEQFF.

The chain uses TRBV2 and TRBJ2-3, with D unclear. The CDR3 has 13 amino acids. The germline V and J ends were trimmed by 6 bases and 3 bases, with 10 bases remaining between them. CDR1 is SNHLY, CDR2 FYNNEI, per germline. The CDR3 loop reads CASRGFRTDTQYF. The CDR3 DNA reads TGTGCCAGCAGGGGCTTCCGAACAGATACGCAGTATTTT.

A remark on this clone: Germline and junction disagree at one end, which may indicate a read error. The V gene is TRBV7-7, the J gene TRBJ2-2, with 8 bases fitting TRBD1. Germline CDR1 and CDR2: SSHAT and FNYEAQ (reference sequence). The CDR3 has 16 residues. CDR3 sequence reads: CASSLGQGSNTGELFF. DNA for the CDR3: TGTGCTAGCAGCTTAGGACAGGGTTCGAACACCGGGGAGCTGTTTTTT.

The gene calls are TRBV28 and TRBJ1-5; D is undetermined. V gave up 7 bases and J gave up 3 bases, with 10 bases separating them. Germline V gene data show CDR1 as MDHEN and CDR2 as SYDVKM. The CDR3 runs 13 residues. The CDR3: CASIPGNNQPQHF. Written as DNA, the CDR3 is TGTGCCAGCATTCCAGGAAACAATCAGCCCCAGCATTTT.

CDR3 protein: CASSPDRDTEAFF. CDR3 in DNA: TGTGCCAGCTCACCAGACAGAGACACTGAAGCTTTCTTT. The rearrangement links TRBV18 to TRBJ1-1; weak D call: TRBD1 (5 bases). V lost 2 bases and J lost 3, with 7 bases in between. Germline values: CDR1 KGHSH, CDR2 LQKENI. This CDR3 is built from 13 residues.

The chain combines TRBV5-4 with TRBJ2-7; tentatively, D is TRBD2 (5 bases). Germline values: CDR1 SGHNT, CDR2 YYREEE (reference sequence). This CDR3 region has 14 residues. The V gene lost 4 bases and the J gene lost 2 bases, with 13 bases spanning the gap. CDR3 nucleotides: TGTGCCAGCAGCACCGGGAACCCAGCCTACGAGCAGTACTTC. This translates into CASSTGNPAYEQYF.

The J gene is TRBJ2-7, the V gene TRBV5-6; TRBD1 matches at 8 bases. Per the germline V gene, CDR1 is SGHDT and CDR2 is YYEEEE. J lost 3 bases, V lost 4 bases, and 9 bases had no gene match. The length of the CDR3 is 15 residues. This CDR3 reads CASSAGGQGDYEQYF. The CDR3 DNA reads as TGTGCCAGCAGCGCAGGAGGACAGGGCGACTACGAGCAGTACTTC.

This clone is a singleton in its sample. This rearrangement joins TRBV15 to TRBJ1-1, with D unresolved. This CDR3 has 13 residues. V lost 1 base, J lost 4 bases, and 7 bases lay in between. CDR1 and CDR2 from the germline V gene are LNHNV and YYDKDF (reference sequence). CDR3 sequence reads: CATSRGRGTEAFF. The CDR3 DNA reads as TGTGCCACCAGCAGAGGCCGGGGCACTGAAGCTTTCTTT. Variable domain in full (rest from reference TRBV15 and TRBJ1-1): DAMVIQNPRYQVTQFGKPVTLSCSQTLNHNVMYWYQQKSSQAPKLLFHYYDKDFNNEADTPDNFQSRRPNTSFCFLDIRSPGLGDTAMYLCATSRGRGTEAFFGQGTRLTVV.

This clone was counted between two and nine times. The chain is built from TRBV7-9 and TRBJ2-7, with TRBD2 matching 7 bases. The trim removed 5 bases at V and 1 base at J, leaving 5 bases unmatched. The CDR3 sequence is 14 residues long. Germline values: CDR1 SEHNR, CDR2 FQNEAQ (reference sequence). CDR3 protein: CASSPGTTSYEQYF. CDR3 nucleotides: TGTGCCAGCAGCCCCGGGACTACTTCCTACGAGCAGTACTTC.

A note on this clone: Distinct nucleotide sequences in the sample also encode this CDR3. The chain recombines TRBV25-1 with TRBJ1-5, with 9 nucleotides matching TRBD1. The ends lost 6 bases at V and 4 bases at J; junction bases unmatched: 1. The CDR3 is made up of 13 amino acids. Per the germline V gene, CDR1 is MGHDK and CDR2 is SYGVNS. CDR3 nucleotide sequence: TGTGCCAGCAGCGGACAGGGGAATCAGCCCCAGCATTTT. It translates to CASSGQGNQPQHF.